This T cell receptor beta chain was captured by sequencing in a study of cytomegalovirus exposure and HLA in healthy donors. J gave up 3 bases and V 6 bases, and 13 bases lay outside the gene matches. The CDR3 spans 16 residues. The germline V gene has CDR1 MDHEN and CDR2 SYDVKM. Points from the study as a whole: A link between a missense DCLRE1C variant and TCR beta V- and J-gene trimming emerged from a later analysis. TCR beta chains associated with HLA were, in a later analysis, more clonally expanded than equally common others. An Asian-associated ancestry cluster reportedly showed fewer N-insertions than the roughly 670-donor mean in a later analysis.

The PCR was carried out with 60 Vbeta primers and 13 Jbeta primers. Generated by immunoSEQ multiplex PCR, the TCRdb table keeps only in-frame clones and is missing some. The sample yields some 150,000 clones, approximately 79% seen once. A note on this clone: No antigen is known for it.

The sequence was obtained from a man younger than 35 in good health and CMV-seropositive. This chain uses TRBV28 with TRBJ2-7; the match to TRBD2 covers 8 bases. Sequenced material: PBMCs. The CDR3 loop is CASSQQSSGKNYEQYF. CDR3 nucleotides: TGTGCCAGCAGCCAACAGAGTAGCGGGAAAAACTACGAGCAGTACTTC.